Given below is one T cell receptor beta chain in context. This sample is drawn from a study of blood T cell repertoires in COVID-19. Across the study: The samples span acute and convalescent COVID-19 from the United States, Italy and Spain.

As handled by the study authors: For nucleated cells, counts were estimated from reference gene primer amplification. Measured with immunoSEQ multiplex PCR; TCRdb has only the in-frame clones, and not every one. The D gene and trimming were derived from the DNA, and the V and J assignments and clone size from that table. The sample lists over 150,000 clones, roughly 80% occurring once. Living in about two dozen US areas, the participants were between roughly 18 and 90 years of age. Sequencing was performed on PBMCs or T cells enriched from blood (not recorded which). The receptor's source is a man between 50 and 59 years old who had recovered from COVID-19.

The CDR3, as DNA: TGTGCCAGCAGCCATCGACAGGGCGATGGCTACACCTTC. Protein: CASSHRQGDGYTF. The gene calls are TRBV5-6 and TRBJ1-2; 7 bases fit TRBD1. Trimming took 4 bases from V and 6 from J; bases not matched to a gene: 6. This CDR3 spans 13 amino acids. Per the germline V gene, CDR1 is SGHDT and CDR2 is YYEEEE.